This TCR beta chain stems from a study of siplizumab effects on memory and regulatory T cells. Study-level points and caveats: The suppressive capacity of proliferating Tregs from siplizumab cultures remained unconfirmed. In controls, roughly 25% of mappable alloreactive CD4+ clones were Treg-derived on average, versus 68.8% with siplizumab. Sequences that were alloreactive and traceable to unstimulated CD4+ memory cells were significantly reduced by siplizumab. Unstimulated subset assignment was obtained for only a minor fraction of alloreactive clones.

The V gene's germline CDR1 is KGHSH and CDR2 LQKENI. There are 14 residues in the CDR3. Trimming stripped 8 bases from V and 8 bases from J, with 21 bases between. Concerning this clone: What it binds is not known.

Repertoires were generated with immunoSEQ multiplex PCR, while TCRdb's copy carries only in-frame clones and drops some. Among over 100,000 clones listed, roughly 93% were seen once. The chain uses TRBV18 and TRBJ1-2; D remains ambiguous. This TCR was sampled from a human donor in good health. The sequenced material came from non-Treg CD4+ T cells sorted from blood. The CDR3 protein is CASHTSTGSGGYTF. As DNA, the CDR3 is TGTGCCAGCCATACTTCAACGGGATCGGGGGGCTACACCTTC.